This T cell receptor (beta chain) was recorded in a study of T-cell memory formation after mild COVID-19. The overall study: Clusters were largely donor specific. Study outcomes and limitations: Pre-infection memory showed some responding clones, and this suggested that cross-reactive memory joined. The study found balanced CD4/CD8 in clones contracting day 15 to 85 and a CD4+ lean in later expanders.

In regard to this clonotype: What it recognizes is unknown.

CDR1 is SGHTA, CDR2 FQGTGA, per germline. CDR3 size: 14 residues. V was pared by 2 bases and J by 1 base, with 7 bases between. TCRdb re-called the 5' RACE reads with MiXCR, one entry per CDR3 protein. The sample has about 340,000 distinct CDR3 sequences; more than 15% are singletons. The sequencing input was PBMCs or a T cell subset sorted from them (not recorded which). This clonotype was obtained from a man aged 18 to 30 who had mild COVID-19 (a few samples of this study predate the infection). Cell type and time point are not known. The chain has TRBV7-3 and TRBJ2-3; D uncertain. The CDR3 coding sequence is TGTGCCAGCAGCTTATATCCAGGCACAGATACGCAGTATTTT. This encodes CASSLYPGTDTQYF.